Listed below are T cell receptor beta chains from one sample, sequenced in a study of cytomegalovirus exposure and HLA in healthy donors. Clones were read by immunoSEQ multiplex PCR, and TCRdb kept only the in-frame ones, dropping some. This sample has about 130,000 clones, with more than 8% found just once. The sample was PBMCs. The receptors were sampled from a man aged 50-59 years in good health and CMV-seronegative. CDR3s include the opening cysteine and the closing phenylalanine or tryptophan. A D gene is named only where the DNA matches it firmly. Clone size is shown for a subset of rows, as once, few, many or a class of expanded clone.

CDR3 DNA: TGTGCCAGCTCACCGATCTTGGTGACGGCCTCGCGGGGGTTGTACGTGACAGATACGCAGTATTTT; CDR3 protein: CASSPILVTASRGLYVTDTQYF; V gene: TRBV18; J gene: TRBJ2-3; D gene: TRBD2; clone size: .
CDR3 DNA: TGTGCCAGCAGTGGACGCGGGAGTAGCTACGAGCAGTACTTC; CDR3 protein: CASSGRGSSYEQYF; V gene: TRBV6-1; J gene: TRBJ2-7; D gene: TRBD2; clone size: few
CDR3 DNA: TGCGCCAGCAGCCAAGCGGGTTCAGGGGGCGCTTGGCAGCCCCAGCATTTT; CDR3 protein: CASSQAGSGGAWQPQHF; V gene: TRBV4-1; J gene: TRBJ1-5; D gene: TRBD1; clone size: many
CDR3 DNA: TGCAGCGCTACAGGGGGCATGAACACTGAAGCTTTCTTT; CDR3 protein: CSATGGMNTEAFF; V gene: TRBV29-1; J gene: TRBJ1-1; D gene: TRBD1; clone size: few
CDR3 DNA: TGTGCCAGTAGTGACACAGGGAGGGGAGAGACCCAGTACTTC; CDR3 protein: CASSDTGRGETQYF; V gene: TRBV19; J gene: TRBJ2-5; D gene: .; clone size: few
CDR3 DNA: TGTGCCAGCAGCAGCACCCCGGGACAGGGATCTCACTATGGCTACACCTTC; CDR3 protein: CASSSTPGQGSHYGYTF; V gene: TRBV4-2; J gene: TRBJ1-2; D gene: TRBD1; clone size: few
CDR3 DNA: TGTGCCACCAGCGGGCTAGGGGGGGACTACGAGCAGTACTTC; CDR3 protein: CATSGLGGDYEQYF; V gene: TRBV15; J gene: TRBJ2-7; D gene: .; clone size: few
CDR3 DNA: TGTGCCAGTAGTCCGGGACTAGCGGGGGTCACAGATACGCAGTATTTT; CDR3 protein: CASSPGLAGVTDTQYF; V gene: TRBV19; J gene: TRBJ2-3; D gene: TRBD2; clone size: .
CDR3 DNA: TGTGCCAGCAGCTTATCTTGGGGGAGGGAGTACGAGCAGTACTTC; CDR3 protein: CASSLSWGREYEQYF; V gene: TRBV7-3; J gene: TRBJ2-7; D gene: TRBD2; clone size: .
CDR3 DNA: TGCGCCAGCCGCGAAGGGGGGGCTCTCTACGAGCAGTACTTC; CDR3 protein: CASREGGALYEQYF; V gene: TRBV5-1; J gene: TRBJ2-7; D gene: .; clone size: few
CDR3 DNA: TGCAGCGTTGACCTGACAGGGGGCCCGGAGACCCAGTACTTC; CDR3 protein: CSVDLTGGPETQYF; V gene: TRBV29-1; J gene: TRBJ2-5; D gene: TRBD1; clone size: .
CDR3 DNA: TGTGCCAGTAGTCCAAGGGGAGGGAGTGGCTACACCTTC; CDR3 protein: CASSPRGGSGYTF; V gene: TRBV19; J gene: TRBJ1-2; D gene: .; clone size: .
CDR3 DNA: TGTGCCAGCAGTTTGACAAGAGAACGTGGCTACACCTTC; CDR3 protein: CASSLTRERGYTF; V gene: TRBV28; J gene: TRBJ1-2; D gene: .; clone size: .
CDR3 DNA: TGTGCCAGCAGTGGTCTTCCGCCAGTAATAGAGCAGTACTTC; CDR3 protein: CASSGLPPVIEQYF; V gene: TRBV6-1; J gene: TRBJ2-7; D gene: .; clone size: .